The subject of this entry is one TCR beta chain. The record originates from a study of Ad26.COV2.S vaccination and SARS-CoV-2 variants. Trimming removed 2 bases from V and 3 bases from J, with 17 bases in between. The CDR3 consists of 18 residues. Germline V gene sequence: CDR1 SNHLY, CDR2 FYNNEI. Treatment denoted: some 19 received Ad26.COV2.S at low or high dose, single or two shots; about five received placebo; per-sample allocation not given. Specimen acquisition occurred on day 63 following the initial vaccine or placebo injection. The table came from immunoSEQ multiplex PCR; TCRdb's copy has only in-frame clones and leaves some out. The sample holds roughly 460,000 clones, around 89% seen once.

The receptor's source is a person aged 18-65 years who received the Ad26.COV2.S COVID-19 vaccine or a placebo. This chain joins TRBV2 and TRBJ1-6, with D unresolved. Sequencing was performed on peripheral blood, taken in a trial of Ad26.COV2.S vaccine versus placebo. The CDR3 reads CASSEIRASTDYNSPLHF. In DNA form, the CDR3 reads TGTGCCAGCAGTGAAATTCGGGCCAGCACCGACTATAATTCACCCCTCCACTTT.